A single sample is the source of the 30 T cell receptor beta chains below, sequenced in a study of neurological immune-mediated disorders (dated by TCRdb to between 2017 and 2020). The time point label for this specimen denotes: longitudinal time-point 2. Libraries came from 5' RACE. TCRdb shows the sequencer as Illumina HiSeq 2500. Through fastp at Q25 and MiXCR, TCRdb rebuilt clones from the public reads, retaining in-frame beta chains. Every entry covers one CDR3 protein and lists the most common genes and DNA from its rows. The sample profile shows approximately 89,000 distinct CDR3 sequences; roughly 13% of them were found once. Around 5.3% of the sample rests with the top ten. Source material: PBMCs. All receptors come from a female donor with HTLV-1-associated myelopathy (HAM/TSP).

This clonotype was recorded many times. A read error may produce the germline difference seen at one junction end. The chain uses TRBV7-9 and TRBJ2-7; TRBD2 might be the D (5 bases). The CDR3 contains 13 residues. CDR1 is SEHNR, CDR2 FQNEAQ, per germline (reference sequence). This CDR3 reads CASSLAGAYEQYF. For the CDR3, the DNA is TGTGCCAGCAGCCTAGCCGGGGCCTACGAGCAGTACTTC.

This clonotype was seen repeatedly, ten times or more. CDR3 loop: CASSPMRGGTDTQYF. The CDR3 DNA reads as TGTGCCAGCAGCCCTATGCGGGGGGGCACAGATACGCAGTATTTT. V and J are TRBV7-9 and TRBJ2-3; 8 bases line up with TRBD2. There are 15 residues in the CDR3. V gave up 5 bases and J gave up 1 base; unmatched junction bases: 5. CDR1 and CDR2 (germline): SEHNR, FQNEAQ (reference sequence).

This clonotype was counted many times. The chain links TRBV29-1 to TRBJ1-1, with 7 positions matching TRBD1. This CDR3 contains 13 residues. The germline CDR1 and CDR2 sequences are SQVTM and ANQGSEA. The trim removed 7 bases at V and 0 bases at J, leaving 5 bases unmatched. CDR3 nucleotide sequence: TGCAGCGGCGTGGGACAGCTGAACACTGAAGCTTTCTTT. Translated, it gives CSGVGQLNTEAFF.

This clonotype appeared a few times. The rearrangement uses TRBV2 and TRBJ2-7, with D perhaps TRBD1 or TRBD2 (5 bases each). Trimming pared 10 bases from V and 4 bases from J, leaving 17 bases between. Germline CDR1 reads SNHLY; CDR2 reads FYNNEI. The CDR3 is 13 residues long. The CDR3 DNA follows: TGTGCCATCTCGAGGTGGGGGAAGTACGAGCAGTACTTC. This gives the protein CAISRWGKYEQYF.

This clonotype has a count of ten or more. The CDR3 here is CASPEGQGYNEQFF. The DNA for the CDR3 is TGCGCCAGTCCCGAGGGACAGGGCTACAATGAGCAGTTCTTC. The chain recombines TRBV5-1 with TRBJ2-1, with 9 bases fitting TRBD1. The CDR3 length is 14 residues. V lost 8 bases, J lost 3 bases, and 6 bases stayed unmatched. Germline CDR1 SGHRS, CDR2 YFSETQ.

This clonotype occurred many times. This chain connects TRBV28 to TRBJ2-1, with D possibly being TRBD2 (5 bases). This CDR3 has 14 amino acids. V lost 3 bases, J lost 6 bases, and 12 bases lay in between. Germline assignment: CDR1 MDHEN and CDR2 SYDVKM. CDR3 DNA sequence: TGTGCCAGCAGTTTTTCCCCGGCGGGCAATGAGCAGTTCTTC. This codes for CASSFSPAGNEQFF.

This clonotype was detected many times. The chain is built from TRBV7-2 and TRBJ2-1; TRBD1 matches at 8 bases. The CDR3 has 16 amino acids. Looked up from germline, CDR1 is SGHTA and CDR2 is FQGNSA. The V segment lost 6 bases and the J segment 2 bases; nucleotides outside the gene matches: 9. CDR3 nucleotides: TGTGCCAGCAGGACTCAGGGGGCCAGTGCCTACAATGAGCAGTTCTTC. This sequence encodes CASRTQGASAYNEQFF.

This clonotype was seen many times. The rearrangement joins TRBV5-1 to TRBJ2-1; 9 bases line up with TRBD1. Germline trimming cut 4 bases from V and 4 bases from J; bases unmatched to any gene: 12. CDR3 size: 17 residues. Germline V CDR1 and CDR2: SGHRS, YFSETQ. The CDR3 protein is CASSPGTGPPLYNEQFF. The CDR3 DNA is TGCGCCAGCAGCCCGGGGACAGGGCCCCCTCTTTACAATGAGCAGTTCTTC. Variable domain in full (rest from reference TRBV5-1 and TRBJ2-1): KAGVTQTPRYLIKTRGQQVTLSCSPISGHRSVSWYQQTPGQGLQFLFEYFSETQRNKGNFPGRFSGRQFSNSRSEMNVSTLELGDSALYLCASSPGTGPPLYNEQFFGPGTRLTVL.

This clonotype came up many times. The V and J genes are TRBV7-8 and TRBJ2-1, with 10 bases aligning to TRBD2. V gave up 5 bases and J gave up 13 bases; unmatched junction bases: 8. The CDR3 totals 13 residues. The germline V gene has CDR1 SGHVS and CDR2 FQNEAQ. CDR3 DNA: TGTGCCAGCAGCCTAAACGAGCGGGGGGGCCAGTTCTTC. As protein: CASSLNERGGQFF.

The DNA of the CDR3 is TGTGCCAGCAGTCTGACAGGGCGGAGCACCGGGGAGCTGTTTTTT. Translated: CASSLTGRSTGELFF. The chain is built from TRBV2 and TRBJ2-2; TRBD1 agrees at 7 bases. V trimming: 5 bases; J trimming: 4 bases; junction bases outside the gene matches: 7. The V gene's germline CDR1 is SNHLY and CDR2 FYNNEI. This CDR3 region has 15 residues.

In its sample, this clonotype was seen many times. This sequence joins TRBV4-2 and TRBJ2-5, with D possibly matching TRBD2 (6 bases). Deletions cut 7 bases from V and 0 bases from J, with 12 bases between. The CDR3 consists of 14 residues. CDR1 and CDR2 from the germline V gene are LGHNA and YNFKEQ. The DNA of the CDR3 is TGTGCCAGCAAAAAAGGAGGGGACCAAGAGACCCAGTACTTC. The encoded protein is CASKKGGDQETQYF.

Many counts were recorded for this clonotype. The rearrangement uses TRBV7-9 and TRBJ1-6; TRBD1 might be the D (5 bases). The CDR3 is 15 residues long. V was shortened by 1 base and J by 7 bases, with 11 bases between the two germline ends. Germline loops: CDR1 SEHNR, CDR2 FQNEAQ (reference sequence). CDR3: CASSLVEGTNSPLHF. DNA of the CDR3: TGTGCCAGCAGCTTAGTGGAGGGGACCAATTCACCCCTCCACTTT. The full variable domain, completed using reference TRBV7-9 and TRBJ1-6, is DTGVSQNPRHKITKRGQNVTFRCDPISEHNRLYWYRQTLGQGPEFLTYFQNEAQLEKSRLLSDRFSAERPKGSFSTLEIQRTEQGDSAMYLCASSLVEGTNSPLHFGNGTRLTVT.

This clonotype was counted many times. The CDR3 loop reads CSVDGTGDLNTEAFF. The CDR3 DNA follows: TGCAGCGTTGACGGGACAGGGGACCTGAACACTGAAGCTTTCTTT. The chain has TRBV29-1 and TRBJ1-1; 10 positions match TRBD1. Unmatched junction bases numbered 4, after V lost 3 bases and J lost 0 bases. CDR3 length: 15 amino acids. Per the germline V gene, CDR1 is SQVTM and CDR2 is ANQGSEA.

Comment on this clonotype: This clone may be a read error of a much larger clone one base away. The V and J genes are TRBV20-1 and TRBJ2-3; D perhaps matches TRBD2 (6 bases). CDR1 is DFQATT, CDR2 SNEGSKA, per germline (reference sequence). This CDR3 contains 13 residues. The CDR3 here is CSALQTSTDTKYF. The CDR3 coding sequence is TGCAGTGCCCTACAAACTAGCACAGATACGAAGTATTTT.

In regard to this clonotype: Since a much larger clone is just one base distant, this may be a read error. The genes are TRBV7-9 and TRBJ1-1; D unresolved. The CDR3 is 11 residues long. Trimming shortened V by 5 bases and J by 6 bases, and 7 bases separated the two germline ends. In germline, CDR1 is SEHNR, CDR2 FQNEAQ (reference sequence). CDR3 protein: CASSQSPEAFF. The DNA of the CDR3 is TGTGCCAGCAGCCAGTCGCCTGAAGCTTTCTTT.

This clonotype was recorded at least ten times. The CDR3 nucleotides read TGTGCCAGCAGCCATGAAATAGGCAGGGGTCACTACGAGCAGTACTTC. It yields the protein CASSHEIGRGHYEQYF. The chain has TRBV4-2 and TRBJ2-7; TRBD1 might be the D (6 bases). The CDR3 spans 16 residues. With 3 bases removed from V and 3 bases from J, the gap between germline ends came to 18 bases. Germline V gene sequence: CDR1 LGHNA, CDR2 YNFKEQ.

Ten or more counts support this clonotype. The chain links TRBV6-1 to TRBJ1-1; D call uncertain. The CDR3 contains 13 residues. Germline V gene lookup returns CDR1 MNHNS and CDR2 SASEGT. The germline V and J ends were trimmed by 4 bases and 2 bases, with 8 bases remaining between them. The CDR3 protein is CASSVTENTEAFF. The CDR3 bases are TGTGCCAGCAGTGTAACAGAAAACACTGAAGCTTTCTTT.

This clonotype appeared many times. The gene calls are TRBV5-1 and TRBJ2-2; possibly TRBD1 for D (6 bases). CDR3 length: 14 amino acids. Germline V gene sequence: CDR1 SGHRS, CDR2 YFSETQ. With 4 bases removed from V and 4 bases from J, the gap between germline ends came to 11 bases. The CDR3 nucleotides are TGCGCCAGCAGCAGAGACAGGACCACCGGGGAGCTGTTTTTT. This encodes CASSRDRTTGELFF. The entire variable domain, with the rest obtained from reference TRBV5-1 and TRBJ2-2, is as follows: KAGVTQTPRYLIKTRGQQVTLSCSPISGHRSVSWYQQTPGQGLQFLFEYFSETQRNKGNFPGRFSGRQFSNSRSEMNVSTLELGDSALYLCASSRDRTTGELFFGEGSRLTVL.

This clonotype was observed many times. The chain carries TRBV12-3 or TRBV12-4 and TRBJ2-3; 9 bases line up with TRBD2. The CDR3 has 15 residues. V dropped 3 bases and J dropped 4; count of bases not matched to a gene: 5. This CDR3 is CASSFGGGASDTQYF. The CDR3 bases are TGTGCCAGCAGTTTTGGCGGGGGGGCCTCAGATACGCAGTATTTT.

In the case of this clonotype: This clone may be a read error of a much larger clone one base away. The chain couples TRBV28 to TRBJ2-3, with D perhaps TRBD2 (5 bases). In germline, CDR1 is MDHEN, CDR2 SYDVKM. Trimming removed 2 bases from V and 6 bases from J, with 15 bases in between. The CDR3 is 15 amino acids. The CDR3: CASSLGLGIMDTQYF. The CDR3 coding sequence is TGTGCCAGCAGTTTAGGACTGGGGATCATGGATACGCAGTATTTT.

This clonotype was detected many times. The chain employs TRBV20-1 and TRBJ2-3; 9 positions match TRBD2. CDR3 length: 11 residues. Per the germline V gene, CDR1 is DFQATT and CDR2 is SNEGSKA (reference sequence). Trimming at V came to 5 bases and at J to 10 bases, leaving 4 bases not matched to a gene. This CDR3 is CSASRLAAQYF. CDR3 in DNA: TGCAGTGCTTCGAGACTAGCGGCGCAGTATTTT.

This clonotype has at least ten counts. CDR3 amino acids: CSAGTWTGGAYEQYF. In DNA, the CDR3 is TGCAGTGCTGGGACATGGACAGGCGGGGCCTACGAGCAGTACTTC. The V and J genes are TRBV20-1 and TRBJ2-7; possible D gene TRBD1, 7 bases. The CDR3 has 15 amino acids. Germline V gives CDR1 DFQATT, CDR2 SNEGSKA (reference sequence). Between the trimmed V and J ends, which lost 5 bases and 2 bases, there was a span of 19 bases.

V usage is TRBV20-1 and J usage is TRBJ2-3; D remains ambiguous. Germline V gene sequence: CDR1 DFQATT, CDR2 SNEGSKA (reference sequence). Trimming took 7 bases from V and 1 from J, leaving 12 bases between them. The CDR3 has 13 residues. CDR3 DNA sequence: TGCAGTGGAAACCCCCGGCGCACAGATACGCAGTATTTT. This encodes CSGNPRRTDTQYF.

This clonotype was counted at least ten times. As DNA, the CDR3 is TGCAGCGCCCCCGGCGGGGGGGCGGGTCTTACGCAGTATTTT. This codes for CSAPGGGAGLTQYF. The V gene is TRBV29-1, the J gene TRBJ2-3, with 9 bases fitting TRBD2. Germline V lookup: CDR1 SQVTM, CDR2 ANQGSEA. J lost 8 bases, V lost 7 bases, and 13 bases had no gene match. This CDR3 comprises 14 residues.

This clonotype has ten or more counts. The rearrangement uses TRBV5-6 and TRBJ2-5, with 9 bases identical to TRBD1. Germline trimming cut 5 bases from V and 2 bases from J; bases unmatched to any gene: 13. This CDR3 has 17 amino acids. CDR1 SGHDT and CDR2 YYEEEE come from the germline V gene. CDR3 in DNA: TGTGCCAGCAGTATCAGACCGGGACAGGGTGATCAAGAGACCCAGTACTTC. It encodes CASSIRPGQGDQETQYF.

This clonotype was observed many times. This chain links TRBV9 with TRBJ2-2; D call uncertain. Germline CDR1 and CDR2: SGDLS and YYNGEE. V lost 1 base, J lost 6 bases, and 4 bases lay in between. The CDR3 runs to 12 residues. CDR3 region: CASSVLPGELFF. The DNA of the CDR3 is TGTGCCAGCAGCGTACTTCCCGGGGAGCTGTTTTTT.

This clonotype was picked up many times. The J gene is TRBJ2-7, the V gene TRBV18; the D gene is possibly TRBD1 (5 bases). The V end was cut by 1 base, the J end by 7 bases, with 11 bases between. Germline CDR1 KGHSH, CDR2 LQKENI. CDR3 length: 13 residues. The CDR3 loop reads CASSPQQGREQYF. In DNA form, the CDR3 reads TGTGCCAGCTCACCACAGCAGGGTCGGGAGCAGTACTTC.

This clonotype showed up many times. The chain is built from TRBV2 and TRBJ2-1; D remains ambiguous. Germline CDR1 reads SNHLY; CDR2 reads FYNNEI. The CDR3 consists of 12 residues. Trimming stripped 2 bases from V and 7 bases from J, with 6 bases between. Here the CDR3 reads CASSEFSNEQFF. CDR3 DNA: TGTGCCAGCAGTGAATTTAGTAATGAGCAGTTCTTC.

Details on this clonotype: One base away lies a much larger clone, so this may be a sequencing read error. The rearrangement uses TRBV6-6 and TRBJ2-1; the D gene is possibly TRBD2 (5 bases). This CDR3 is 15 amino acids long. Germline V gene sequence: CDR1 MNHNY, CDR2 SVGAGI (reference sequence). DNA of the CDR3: TGTGCCAACAGTCCCAGCGGAGGCTCCTACAATGAGCAGTTCTTC. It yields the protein CANSPSGGSYNEQFF.

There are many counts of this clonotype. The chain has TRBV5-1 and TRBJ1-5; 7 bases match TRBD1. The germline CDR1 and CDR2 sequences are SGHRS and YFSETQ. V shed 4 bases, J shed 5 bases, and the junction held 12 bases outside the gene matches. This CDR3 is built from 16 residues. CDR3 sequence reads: CASSPEGGGRHQPQHF. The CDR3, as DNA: TGCGCCAGCAGCCCTGAGGGAGGGGGCCGGCATCAGCCCCAGCATTTT.